Below are 2 T cell receptor beta chains sequenced from a single sample in a study of sequential checkpoint blockade in melanoma. Treatment defined: randomized to nivolumab then ipilimumab (arm A) or the reverse (arm B). This table comes from immunoSEQ multiplex PCR, and its TCRdb copy is limited to in-frame clones, with some not included. Of under 15,000 clones in the sample, roughly 24% were seen once. The sample consisted of tumor tissue (inferred from file names), taken from a patient given nivolumab and ipilimumab in sequence. Source of these receptors: a human donor with melanoma.

This clone appeared many times. The V and J genes are TRBV7-5 and TRBJ1-2. TRBV7-5 corresponds to a pseudogene. The CDR3 length is 15 residues. The CDR3 region has the DNA TGTGCCAGCAGCTTGGAATCGGGACCGAACTATGGCTACACCTTC. Amino acids: CASSLESGPNYGYTF.

The gene calls are TRBV12-5 and TRBJ1-2; possibly TRBD1 for D (6 bases). This CDR3 region has 16 residues. Germline V CDR1 and CDR2: LGHNT, FRNRAP. V was cut by 0 bases and J by 6 bases, with 17 bases left in between. The CDR3 nucleotides read TGTGCTAGTGGTTTGGTAACAGGGCCTTCCGTCCATGGCTACACCTTC. The encoded protein is CASGLVTGPSVHGYTF.